The T cell receptor (beta chain) under discussion was sequenced for a study of T-cell memory formation after mild COVID-19. Overall study: Clustering of TCRs was largely donor specific.

Turning to this clonotype: Its antigen is currently unknown.

V lost 1 base and J lost 3; bases outside the gene matches: 6. Looked up from germline, CDR1 is SEHNR and CDR2 is FQNEAQ (reference sequence). The CDR3 sequence is 17 residues long. Using its own MiXCR run on the 5' RACE reads, TCRdb lists one record per CDR3 protein. The sample contains roughly 610,000 distinct CDR3 sequences, roughly 17% of which appear only once. Regarding the study as a whole: Unconfirmed was the SARS-CoV-2 specificity of second-wave clones that peaked on day 37.

Sequencing was performed on PBMCs or a T cell subset sorted from them (not recorded which). The rearrangement uses TRBV7-9 and TRBJ2-3; TRBD2 matches 11 bases. The TCR was taken from an adult woman who had mild COVID-19 (a few samples of this study predate the infection). Cell type and time point are not known. The CDR3 DNA reads TGTGCCAGCAGCTTAGATACTAGCGGGGGATCTACAGATACGCAGTATTTT. This translates into CASSLDTSGGSTDTQYF.